What follows are 12 T cell receptor beta chains derived from one specimen sequenced in a study of blood T cell repertoires in COVID-19. TCRdb's copy holds only in-frame clones and misses some; the assay was immunoSEQ multiplex PCR. Among 30,000 to 35,000 clones listed, more than 75% were seen once. The sample was peripheral blood. The origin of the receptors is a woman in her sixties or seventies with acute or convalescent COVID-19.

The chain uses TRBV4-1 and TRBJ1-4; TRBD1 matches at 8 bases. There are 15 residues in the CDR3. Per germline, CDR1 MGHRA and CDR2 YSYEKL. The J segment lost 7 bases and the V segment lost 4 bases, leaving 8 bases of the junction unmatched. CDR3 sequence: CASSPTGASSEKLFF. As DNA, the CDR3 is TGCGCCAGCAGCCCGACAGGGGCTAGCAGTGAAAAACTGTTTTTT.

This clone was detected only once. This rearrangement joins TRBV28 to TRBJ1-2, with 7 nucleotides matching TRBD1. The V segment lost 6 bases and the J segment 3 bases; nucleotides outside the gene matches: 4. The germline CDR1 and CDR2 sequences are MDHEN and SYDVKM. The CDR3 sequence is 13 residues long. Here the CDR3 DNA reads TGTGCCAGCAGGGAAGGGACAGACTATGGCTACACCTTC. Its protein product is CASREGTDYGYTF.

This chain uses TRBV6-5 with TRBJ2-3, with 10 positions matching TRBD2. The J segment lost 3 bases and the V segment lost 6 bases, leaving 3 bases of the junction unmatched. There are 14 residues in the CDR3. Germline loops: CDR1 MNHEY, CDR2 SVGAGI. For the CDR3, the DNA is TGTGCCAGCAGGAGCGGGGGGGGAACAGATACGCAGTATTTT. Protein: CASRSGGGTDTQYF.

This chain uses TRBV19 with TRBJ1-5; D remains unclear. Trimming took off 5 bases at V and 4 bases at J, with 12 bases between the two ends. Germline V CDR1 and CDR2: LNHDA, SQIVND (reference sequence). This CDR3 contains 14 residues. In DNA form, the CDR3 reads TGTGCCAGTAGTTCATCTACGGGGAATCAGCCCCAGCATTTT. Its translation is CASSSSTGNQPQHF.

The chain is built from TRBV3-1 (or the pseudogene TRBV3-2) and TRBJ2-3; unclear D gene. This CDR3 is built from 11 residues. The germline V gene has CDR1 LGHDT and CDR2 YNNKEL (reference sequence). The V end lost 4 bases, the J end lost 6 bases, and 5 bases lay between the germline ends. Here the CDR3 reads CASSLQDTQYF. The CDR3 coding sequence is TGTGCCAGCAGCCTCCAGGATACGCAGTATTTT.

The gene calls are TRBV12-3 or TRBV12-4 and TRBJ1-1, with D possibly TRBD1 on 6 matching bases. With 6 bases removed from V and 7 bases from J, the gap between germline ends came to 15 bases. There are 13 residues in the CDR3. CDR3 residues: CASSFTGLDEAFF. CDR3 DNA: TGTGCCAGCAGCTTTACAGGGCTGGATGAAGCTTTCTTT.

The chain links TRBV5-6 to TRBJ2-1; tentative D call: TRBD1 (6 bases). V was clipped by 0 bases and J by 4 bases, with 11 bases between them. Per germline, CDR1 SGHDT and CDR2 YYEEEE. The CDR3 covers 15 residues. CDR3 in DNA: TGTGCCAGCAGCTTGGCCTCAGGGGCATACAATGAGCAGTTCTTC. Amino acids: CASSLASGAYNEQFF.

This clone turned up a few times. The genes are TRBV6-5 and TRBJ1-1, with TRBD1 identical over 7 bases. The CDR3 is made up of 13 amino acids. Looked up from germline, CDR1 is MNHEY and CDR2 is SVGAGI. The V segment lost 8 bases and the J segment 4 bases; nucleotides outside the gene matches: 7. CDR3 region: CASEDRAGTEAFF. In DNA form, the CDR3 reads TGTGCCAGCGAAGACAGGGCAGGCACTGAAGCTTTCTTT.

This chain uses TRBV7-9 with TRBJ2-2, with TRBD1 identical over 8 bases. From germline, CDR1 is SEHNR and CDR2 FQNEAQ (reference sequence). The CDR3 has 18 amino acids. V shed 5 bases, J shed 0 bases, and the junction held 11 bases outside the gene matches. CDR3 nucleotide sequence: TGTGCCAGCAGCCCACAGACAGGGGCTAACCCGAACACCGGGGAGCTGTTTTTT. Its protein product is CASSPQTGANPNTGELFF.

The rearrangement joins TRBV3-1 (or the pseudogene TRBV3-2) to TRBJ2-3; 7 nucleotides line up with TRBD1. Per the germline V gene, CDR1 is LGHDT and CDR2 is YNNKEL (reference sequence). This CDR3 region has 16 residues. Trimming took 3 bases from V and 0 from J; bases not matched to a gene: 6. In DNA, the CDR3 is TGTGCCAGCAGCCAGGACAGGCGGCCTAGCACAGATACGCAGTATTTT. Amino acids: CASSQDRRPSTDTQYF.

The rearrangement uses TRBV7-9 and TRBJ2-7, with TRBD1 matching 7 bases. Losses at the gene ends were 6 bases for V and 5 bases for J; bases not matched to a gene: 13. Germline CDR1 reads SEHNR; CDR2 reads FQNEAQ (reference sequence). The length of the CDR3 is 15 residues. CDR3 amino acids: CASSPPTGESHEQYF. CDR3 nucleotides: TGTGCCAGCAGTCCTCCCACAGGGGAGTCCCACGAGCAGTACTTC.

The sample holds one count of this clone. The chain employs TRBV7-3 and TRBJ2-1; 8 bases map to TRBD2. The V gene end was trimmed by 5 bases and the J gene end by 6 bases; junction bases not matched to a gene: 15. Per the germline V gene, CDR1 is SGHTA and CDR2 is FQGTGA. CDR3 size: 17 residues. Written as DNA, the CDR3 is TGTGCCAGCAGCCCCAACACCGGGACTAGTCATTCCAATGAGCAGTTCTTC. It yields the protein CASSPNTGTSHSNEQFF.